The 20 T cell receptor beta chains presented below share a single source sample, sequenced in a study of blood T cell repertoires in COVID-19 (dated by TCRdb to the early 2020s). Libraries were made using the immunoSEQ multiplex PCR assay. Drawn from immuneACCESS, this table holds only the in-frame rearrangements with V and J called that TCRdb kept. Clones are partly lost; checked studies trace under half to an unresolved V gene and leave the rest unexplained. This sample gives tens of thousands of clones in total; approximately 87% of them show up just once. In total, the top ten clones hold approximately 8% of the sample. Input material: peripheral blood. Receptors originate from a human donor with acute or convalescent COVID-19. The donor label of this sample is uncertain.

This clone was seen once. This sequence joins TRBV27 and TRBJ2-2, with D possibly being TRBD2 (7 bases). Trimming cost V 0 bases and J 2 bases, with 13 bases left between them. The CDR3 extends over 17 amino acids. The germline V gene has CDR1 MNHEY and CDR2 SMNVEV (reference sequence). CDR3 in amino acids: CASSLSGGGLNTGELFF. As DNA, the CDR3 is TGTGCCAGCAGTTTATCAGGCGGGGGCTTAAACACCGGGGAGCTGTTTTTT.

The chain carries TRBV5-1 and TRBJ2-7; TRBD2 matches at 13 bases. Germline V gene data show CDR1 as SGHRS and CDR2 as YFSETQ. V lost 4 bases and J lost 6; bases outside the gene matches: 4. This CDR3 spans 14 amino acids. CDR3 loop: CASSKGLAGSEQYF. The DNA of the CDR3 is TGCGCCAGCAGCAAGGGACTAGCGGGGAGCGAGCAGTACTTC.

The chain employs TRBV7-2 and TRBJ1-4; 8 bases align to TRBD1. The J segment lost 3 bases and the V segment lost 0 bases, leaving 0 bases of the junction unmatched. Germline assignment: CDR1 SGHTA and CDR2 FQGNSA. CDR3 size: 15 residues. CDR3: CASSLAQGANEKLFF. CDR3 nucleotides: TGTGCCAGCAGCTTAGCACAGGGGGCTAATGAAAAACTGTTTTTT.

This sequence joins TRBV2 and TRBJ2-6; possible D gene TRBD1, 6 bases. The CDR3 is 15 amino acids. The germline V and J ends were trimmed by 6 bases and 3 bases, with 12 bases remaining between them. Germline CDR1 and CDR2: SNHLY and FYNNEI. The CDR3 DNA is TGTGCCAGCAGAGAACAGGGTAGTGGGGCCAACGTCCTGACTTTC. The encoded protein is CASREQGSGANVLTF.

The table lists this clone with a count of one. The chain is built from TRBV11-3 and TRBJ2-5, with 7 bases that match TRBD1. The germline V gene encodes CDR1 SGHNT and CDR2 YENEEA. This CDR3 is 16 amino acids long. The trim removed 7 bases at V and 2 bases at J, leaving 13 bases unmatched. CDR3 nucleotides: TGTGCCAGCACCACCCAGGGGGTTCGGTCGCAAGAGACCCAGTACTTC. It is translated as CASTTQGVRSQETQYF.

The chain carries TRBV27 and TRBJ2-1; 7 bases are a match to TRBD1. The CDR3 covers 13 residues. The trim removed 5 bases at V and 5 bases at J, leaving 3 bases unmatched. Germline CDR1 and CDR2: MNHEY and SMNVEV (reference sequence). The DNA of the CDR3 is TGTGCCAGCAGTCCGACAGGGAACAATGAGCAGTTCTTC. It translates to CASSPTGNNEQFF.

This chain links TRBV11-2 with TRBJ1-1; tentative D call: TRBD1 (5 bases). The CDR3 has 14 residues. Trimming stripped 1 base from V and 4 bases from J, with 10 bases between. CDR1 SGHAT and CDR2 FQNNGV come from the germline V gene. CDR3 sequence (DNA): TGTGCCAGCAGCTTAGTGCCCGACAGCACTGAAGCTTTCTTT. This sequence encodes CASSLVPDSTEAFF. The complete variable domain, with remaining parts taken from reference TRBV11-2 and TRBJ1-1, reads EAGVAQSPRYKIIEKRQSVAFWCNPISGHATLYWYQQILGQGPKLLIQFQNNGVVDDSQLPKDRFSAERLKGVDSTLKIQPAKLEDSAVYLCASSLVPDSTEAFFGQGTRLTVV.

This chain links TRBV28 with TRBJ1-5; D is perhaps TRBD1 (5 bases). This CDR3 has 13 amino acids. Germline V gene data show CDR1 as MDHEN and CDR2 as SYDVKM. V shed 2 bases and J shed 4 bases, with 6 bases lying between them. The CDR3 sequence: CASSLTGNQPQHF. DNA of the CDR3: TGTGCCAGCAGTTTAACAGGAAATCAGCCCCAGCATTTT.

The CDR3 nucleotides read TGTGCCAGCAGTATGGACGGGGGTCCCTACGAGCAGTACTTC. Translated, it gives CASSMDGGPYEQYF. V is TRBV28 and J is TRBJ2-7; tentatively, D is TRBD2 (6 bases). V shed 5 bases and J shed 2 bases, with 13 bases lying between them. The CDR3 consists of 14 residues. CDR1 is MDHEN and CDR2 is SYDVKM in the germline V gene.

The chain uses TRBV30 and TRBJ1-6; D is possibly TRBD1 (6 bases). Trimming stripped 1 base from V and 12 bases from J, with 16 bases between. In germline, CDR1 is GTSNPN, CDR2 SVGIG (reference sequence). The CDR3 consists of 14 residues. The DNA of the CDR3 is TGTGCCTGGAGTGCTATGGGGGCGAGGGGACCCCTCCACTTT. It translates to CAWSAMGARGPLHF.

The rearrangement uses TRBV7-2 and TRBJ1-2, with TRBD1 identical over 9 bases. The J segment lost 7 bases and the V segment lost 5 bases, leaving 8 bases of the junction unmatched. The CDR3 spans 14 residues. Per the germline V gene, CDR1 is SGHTA and CDR2 is FQGNSA. The CDR3 loop is CASSITGGSGGYTF. DNA for the CDR3: TGTGCCAGCAGCATCACAGGGGGCTCAGGTGGCTACACCTTC. Full variable domain (outside the CDR3, taken from reference TRBV7-2 and TRBJ1-2): GAGVSQSPSNKVTEKGKDVELRCDPISGHTALYWYRQSLGQGLEFLIYFQGNSAPDKSGLPSDRFSAERTGGSVSTLTIQRTQQEDSAVYLCASSITGGSGGYTFGSGTRLTVV.

The chain carries TRBV27 and TRBJ1-4; 8 nucleotides agree with TRBD1. The CDR3 covers 14 residues. The V segment lost 4 bases and the J segment 9 bases; nucleotides outside the gene matches: 7. Germline V gene lookup returns CDR1 MNHEY and CDR2 SMNVEV (reference sequence). CDR3 DNA sequence: TGTGCCAGCAGTTCACAGGGGGATTTGAAAAAACTGTTTTTT. Its translation: CASSSQGDLKKLFF.

V is TRBV6-6 and J is TRBJ2-4; 7 nucleotides match TRBD2. The V and J ends lost 7 bases and 2 bases, in that order; junction bases with no gene match: 11. Germline CDR1 and CDR2: MNHNY and SVGAGI (reference sequence). The CDR3 is 16 amino acids. The CDR3 DNA reads as TGTGCCAGCAATGATGGGGGAAGCGGGACCAAAAACATTCAGTACTTC. Encoded protein: CASNDGGSGTKNIQYF.

The CDR3 loop reads CASSQDPRFGGELFF. The CDR3 DNA is TGCGCCAGCAGCCAAGATCCTAGGTTCGGCGGGGAGCTGTTTTTT. The chain carries TRBV4-3 and TRBJ2-2; no reliable D call. This CDR3 spans 15 amino acids. Trimming cost V 0 bases and J 7 bases, with 12 bases left between them. CDR1 and CDR2 from the germline V gene are LGHNA and YSLEER.

The chain carries TRBV7-7 and TRBJ2-2; 8 bases agree with TRBD2. The germline V gene encodes CDR1 SSHAT and CDR2 FNYEAQ (reference sequence). CDR3 length: 16 residues. V trimming: 5 bases; J trimming: 7 bases; junction bases outside the gene matches: 12. The CDR3 protein is CASSPREGDVVGELFF. As DNA, the CDR3 is TGTGCCAGCAGCCCCCGGGAGGGGGACGTAGTCGGGGAGCTGTTTTTT.

The rearrangement joins TRBV9 to TRBJ2-3; possibly TRBD2 for D (7 bases). V lost 5 bases and J lost 4, with 23 bases in between. The CDR3 has 17 residues. Germline values: CDR1 SGDLS, CDR2 YYNGEE. This CDR3 is CASSERSGGAGSDTQYF. CDR3 nucleotide sequence: TGTGCCAGCAGTGAGCGCTCTGGGGGGGCGGGATCAGATACGCAGTATTTT.

This clone showed up just a few times. The J gene is TRBJ1-6, the V gene TRBV5-8; tentative D call: TRBD1 (6 bases). The ends were cut back, 1 base at V and 4 bases at J, with 15 bases in the middle. The CDR3 contains 17 residues. CDR1 is SGHTS and CDR2 is YDEGEE in the germline V gene. CDR3 region: CASSLSRGLGYNSPLHF. DNA for the CDR3: TGTGCCAGCAGCTTGTCCAGGGGTTTAGGGTATAATTCACCCCTCCACTTT.

The chain carries TRBV29-1 and TRBJ2-3; 8 bases agree with TRBD2. This CDR3 region has 16 residues. Unmatched junction bases numbered 13, after V lost 3 bases and J lost 5 bases. Germline V gene data show CDR1 as SQVTM and CDR2 as ANQGSEA. CDR3 sequence reads: CSVDGLGGGGKDTQYF. CDR3 coding DNA: TGCAGCGTTGATGGGTTGGGGGGCGGGGGGAAAGATACGCAGTATTTT.

J is TRBJ1-1 and V is TRBV7-9; D is unclear. Germline loops: CDR1 SEHNR, CDR2 FQNEAQ (reference sequence). CDR3 size: 13 residues. The V end lost 1 base, the J end lost 1 base, and 4 bases lay between the germline ends. CDR3 region: CASSLVRNTEAFF. The DNA of the CDR3 is TGTGCCAGCAGCTTAGTGAGGAACACTGAAGCTTTCTTT.

The J gene is TRBJ1-2, the V gene TRBV21-1; no DNA check was done on the table's D call, TRBD1. TRBV21-1 is classified as a pseudogene. The CDR3 runs to 15 residues. The CDR3 region has the DNA TGTGCCAGCCTCCGCGACAGGCGATGGGGCTATGGCTACACCTTC. Amino acids: CASLRDRRWGYGYTF.